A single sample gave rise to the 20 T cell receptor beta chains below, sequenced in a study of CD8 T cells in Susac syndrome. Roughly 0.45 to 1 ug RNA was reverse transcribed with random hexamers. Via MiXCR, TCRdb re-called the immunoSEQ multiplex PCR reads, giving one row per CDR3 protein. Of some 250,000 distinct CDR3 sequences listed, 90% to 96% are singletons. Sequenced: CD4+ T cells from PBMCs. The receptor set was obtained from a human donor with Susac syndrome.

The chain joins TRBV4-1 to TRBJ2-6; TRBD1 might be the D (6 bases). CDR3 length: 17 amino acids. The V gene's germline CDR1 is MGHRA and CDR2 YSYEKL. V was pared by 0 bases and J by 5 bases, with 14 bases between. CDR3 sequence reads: CASSQDGQSLRANVLTF. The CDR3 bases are TGCGCCAGCAGCCAAGATGGACAGTCTCTGAGGGCCAACGTCCTGACTTTC.

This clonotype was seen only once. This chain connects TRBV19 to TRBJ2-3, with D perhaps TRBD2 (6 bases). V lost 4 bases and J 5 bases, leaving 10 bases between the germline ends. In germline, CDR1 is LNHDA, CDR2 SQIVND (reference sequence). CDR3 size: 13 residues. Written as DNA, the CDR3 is TGTGCCAGTAGTACCGGGGGTAGAGATACGCAGTATTTT. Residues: CASSTGGRDTQYF.

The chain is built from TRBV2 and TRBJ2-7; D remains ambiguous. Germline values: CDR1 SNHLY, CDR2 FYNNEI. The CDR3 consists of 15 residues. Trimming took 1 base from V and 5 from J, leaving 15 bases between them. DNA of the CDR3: TGTGCCAGCAGTGAAGGTAGAGGAACAAAGGACGAGCAGTACTTC. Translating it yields CASSEGRGTKDEQYF.

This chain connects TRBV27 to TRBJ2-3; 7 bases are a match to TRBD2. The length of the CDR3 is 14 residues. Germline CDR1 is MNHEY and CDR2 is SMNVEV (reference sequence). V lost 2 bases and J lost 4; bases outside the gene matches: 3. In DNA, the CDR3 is TGTGCCAGCAGTTTAGTCACTAGCGCAGATACGCAGTATTTT. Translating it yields CASSLVTSADTQYF.

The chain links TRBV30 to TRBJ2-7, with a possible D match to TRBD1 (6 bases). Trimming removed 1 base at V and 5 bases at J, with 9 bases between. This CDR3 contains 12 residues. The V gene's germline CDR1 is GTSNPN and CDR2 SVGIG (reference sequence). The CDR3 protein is CAWSGQAHEQYF. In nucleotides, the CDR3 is TGTGCCTGGAGTGGACAGGCTCACGAGCAGTACTTC.

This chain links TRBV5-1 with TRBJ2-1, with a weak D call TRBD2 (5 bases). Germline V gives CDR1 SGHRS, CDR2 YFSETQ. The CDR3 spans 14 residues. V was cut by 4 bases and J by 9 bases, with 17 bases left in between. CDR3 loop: CASSEADPRGEQFF. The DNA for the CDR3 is TGCGCCAGCAGCGAAGCCGACCCACGGGGTGAGCAGTTCTTC. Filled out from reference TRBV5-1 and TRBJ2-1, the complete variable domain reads KAGVTQTPRYLIKTRGQQVTLSCSPISGHRSVSWYQQTPGQGLQFLFEYFSETQRNKGNFPGRFSGRQFSNSRSEMNVSTLELGDSALYLCASSEADPRGEQFFGPGTRLTVL.

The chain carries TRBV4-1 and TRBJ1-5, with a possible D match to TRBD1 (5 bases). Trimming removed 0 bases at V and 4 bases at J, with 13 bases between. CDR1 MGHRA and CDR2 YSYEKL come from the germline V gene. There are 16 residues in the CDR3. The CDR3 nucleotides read TGCGCCAGCAGCCAAGATTGGGGGAACTTTAATCAGCCCCAGCATTTT. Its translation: CASSQDWGNFNQPQHF.

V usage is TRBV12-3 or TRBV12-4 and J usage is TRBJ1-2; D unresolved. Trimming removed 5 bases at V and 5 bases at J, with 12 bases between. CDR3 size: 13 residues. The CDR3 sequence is CASSTRVQYGYTF. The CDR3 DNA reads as TGTGCCAGCAGTACCCGGGTCCAATATGGCTACACCTTC.

CDR3 residues: CASNLGQGVYETQYF. The CDR3 nucleotides read TGTGCCAGCAATCTAGGACAGGGGGTATATGAGACCCAGTACTTC. The V and J genes are TRBV28 and TRBJ2-5, with TRBD1 matching 10 bases. This CDR3 has 15 amino acids. J was trimmed by 5 bases and V by 7 bases; bases with no gene match: 10. In germline, CDR1 is MDHEN, CDR2 SYDVKM.

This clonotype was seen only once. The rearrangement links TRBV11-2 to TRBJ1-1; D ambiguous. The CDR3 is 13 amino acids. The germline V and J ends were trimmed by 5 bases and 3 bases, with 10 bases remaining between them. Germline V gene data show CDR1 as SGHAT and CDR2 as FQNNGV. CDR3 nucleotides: TGTGCCAGCAGCCCCGAGGGAGACACTGAAGCTTTCTTT. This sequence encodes CASSPEGDTEAFF.

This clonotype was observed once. The CDR3 region is CATSSDVLGYEQYF. As DNA, the CDR3 is TGTGCCACCAGCAGCGACGTCCTTGGCTACGAGCAGTACTTC. This rearrangement joins TRBV15 to TRBJ2-7; D not resolved. This CDR3 region has 14 residues. V was clipped by 3 bases and J by 3 bases, with 12 bases between them. Germline V gene sequence: CDR1 LNHNV, CDR2 YYDKDF (reference sequence).

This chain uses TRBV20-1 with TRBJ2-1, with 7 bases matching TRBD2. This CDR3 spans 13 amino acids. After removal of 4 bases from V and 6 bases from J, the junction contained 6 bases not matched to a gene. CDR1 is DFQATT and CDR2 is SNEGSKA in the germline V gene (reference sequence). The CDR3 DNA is TGCAGTGCTACCCAGACTAGCCCCAATGAGCAGTTCTTC. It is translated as CSATQTSPNEQFF.

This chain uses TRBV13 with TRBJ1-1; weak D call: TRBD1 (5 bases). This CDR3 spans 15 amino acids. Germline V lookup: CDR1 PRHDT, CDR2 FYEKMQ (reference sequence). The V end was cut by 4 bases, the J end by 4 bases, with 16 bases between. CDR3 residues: CASSSSGTMGTEAFF. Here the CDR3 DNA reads TGTGCCAGCAGCTCATCAGGGACGATGGGCACTGAAGCTTTCTTT.

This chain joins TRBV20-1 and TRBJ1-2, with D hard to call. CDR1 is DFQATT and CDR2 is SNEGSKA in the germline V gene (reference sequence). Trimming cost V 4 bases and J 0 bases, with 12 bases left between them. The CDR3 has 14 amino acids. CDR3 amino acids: CSAKQLTANYGYTF. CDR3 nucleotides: TGCAGTGCTAAGCAACTTACAGCTAACTATGGCTACACCTTC.

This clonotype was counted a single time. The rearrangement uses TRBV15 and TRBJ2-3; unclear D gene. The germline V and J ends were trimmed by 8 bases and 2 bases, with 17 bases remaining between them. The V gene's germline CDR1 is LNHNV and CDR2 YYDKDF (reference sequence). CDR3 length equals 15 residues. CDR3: CATRTQQTITDTQYF. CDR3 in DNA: TGTGCCACCCGGACCCAGCAGACGATCACAGATACGCAGTATTTT.

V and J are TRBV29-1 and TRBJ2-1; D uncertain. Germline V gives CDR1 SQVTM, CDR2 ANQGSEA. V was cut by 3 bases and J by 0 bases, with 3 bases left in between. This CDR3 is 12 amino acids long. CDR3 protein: CSVDYSYNEQFF. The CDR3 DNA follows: TGCAGCGTTGACTACTCCTACAATGAGCAGTTCTTC.

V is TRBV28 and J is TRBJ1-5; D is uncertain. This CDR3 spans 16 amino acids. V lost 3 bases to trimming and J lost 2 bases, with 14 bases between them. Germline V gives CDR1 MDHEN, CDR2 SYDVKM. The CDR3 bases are TGTGCCAGCAGTTTTCCGGCAGTCCTGGGCAATCAGCCCCAGCATTTT. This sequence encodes CASSFPAVLGNQPQHF.

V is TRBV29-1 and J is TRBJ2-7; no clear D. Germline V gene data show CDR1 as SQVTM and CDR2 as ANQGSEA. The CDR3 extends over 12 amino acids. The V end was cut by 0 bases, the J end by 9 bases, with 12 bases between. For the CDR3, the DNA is TGCAGCGTTGAAGATCATTTGTCGGGGCAGTACTTC. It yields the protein CSVEDHLSGQYF.

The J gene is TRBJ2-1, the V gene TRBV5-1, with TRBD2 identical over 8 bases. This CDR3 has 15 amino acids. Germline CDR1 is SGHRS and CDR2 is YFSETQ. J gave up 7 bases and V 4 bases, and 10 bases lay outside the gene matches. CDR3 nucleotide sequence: TGCGCCAGCAGCATCGGACTAGCACGGAGTAATGAGCAGTTCTTC. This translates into CASSIGLARSNEQFF.

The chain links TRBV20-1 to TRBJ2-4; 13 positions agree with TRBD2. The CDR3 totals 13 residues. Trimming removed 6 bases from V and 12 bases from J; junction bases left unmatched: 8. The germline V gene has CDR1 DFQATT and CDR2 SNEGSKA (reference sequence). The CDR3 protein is CSAGTSGKHGQYF. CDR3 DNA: TGCAGTGCCGGGACTAGCGGGAAACATGGTCAGTACTTC.